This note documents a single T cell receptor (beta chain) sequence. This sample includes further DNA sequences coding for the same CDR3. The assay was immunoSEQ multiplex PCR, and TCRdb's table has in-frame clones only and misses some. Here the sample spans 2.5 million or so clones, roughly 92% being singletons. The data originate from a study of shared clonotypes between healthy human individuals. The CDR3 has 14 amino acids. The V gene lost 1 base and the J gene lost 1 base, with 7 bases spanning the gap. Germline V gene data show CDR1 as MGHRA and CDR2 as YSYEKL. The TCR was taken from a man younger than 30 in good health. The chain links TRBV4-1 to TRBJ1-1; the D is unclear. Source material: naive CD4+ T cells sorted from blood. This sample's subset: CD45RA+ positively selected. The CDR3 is CASSQGRGNTEAFF. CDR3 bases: TGCGCCAGCAGCCAAGGGAGAGGGAACACTGAAGCTTTCTTT.